This T cell receptor (beta chain) was identified in a study of T cells after yellow fever vaccination. Overall study: Those fractions that held only low numbers of cells were prepared using the SMART-Seq v4 Ultra Low Input RNA kit.

The germline gives CDR1 SGHAT, CDR2 FQNNGV. V shed 5 bases and J 4 bases; nucleotides not matched to a gene: 16. The CDR3 runs to 17 residues. In its sample, this clonotype was seen many times. Each CDR3 protein gets one entry after TCRdb re-called the 5' RACE reads with MiXCR. The profile shows approximately 70,000 distinct CDR3 sequences, about 6% of them singletons. This TCR derives from a man younger than 35 who received the YFV17D yellow fever vaccine. Source: CD8+ T cells sorted from PBMCs, taken more than 40 days after the first yellow fever vaccination. This chain joins TRBV11-2 and TRBJ2-5, with 7 bases lining up with TRBD1. DNA of the CDR3: TGTGCCAGCAGCCACGGCACAGGGGAGATTCGGGCAGAGACCCAGTACTTC. Its translation is CASSHGTGEIRAETQYF.